A selection of T cell receptor beta chains follows, all from one sample in a study of PD-1 blockade in classical Hodgkin lymphoma. The repertoire was sequenced with immunoSEQ multiplex PCR; TCRdb's copy has only in-frame clones and lacks some. Altogether 35,000 to 50,000 clones are present, approximately 80% being singletons, with the ten largest covering 10% to 11%. The input for sequencing was peripheral blood mononuclear cells (PBMCs), taken at baseline. The receptors were sampled from a human donor with classical Hodgkin lymphoma. Both conserved end residues are part of each CDR3. The order of the fields is J gene, V gene, clone size, D gene, CDR3 protein, CDR3 DNA. D genes are given only for firm matches. The size entry is marked missing in some rows and otherwise reads once, few, many or a size class.

TRBJ1-1,TRBV7-9,.,.,CASSYRDNMNTEAFF,TGTGCCAGCAGCTATAGGGACAACATGAACACTGAAGCTTTCTTT
TRBJ1-3,TRBV13,.,.,CASSFYRDPSNGNTIYF,TGTGCCAGCAGCTTTTACCGGGACCCCTCGAACGGAAACACCATATATTTT
TRBJ1-5,TRBV30,once,.,CAWSPPGFQPQHF,TGTGCCTGGAGTCCTCCCGGATTTCAGCCCCAGCATTTT
TRBJ2-1,TRBV7-2,.,TRBD1,CASSFGTGDREQFF,TGTGCCAGCAGCTTTGGGACAGGGGATCGTGAGCAGTTCTTC
TRBJ1-2,TRBV7-8,.,.,CASSLVDPASGYGYTF,TGTGCCAGCAGCTTAGTAGACCCCGCCTCGGGCTATGGCTACACCTTC
TRBJ2-6,TRBV19,once,TRBD1,CASSRGQLIDRSGANVLTF,TGTGCCAGTAGTAGGGGACAGCTCATCGACCGCTCTGGGGCCAACGTCCTGACTTTC
TRBJ2-7,TRBV27,.,.,CASSPRVLSYEQYF,TGTGCCAGCAGTCCACGGGTCTTATCCTACGAGCAGTACTTC
TRBJ2-3,TRBV7-2,.,TRBD2,CASSSRLAGVTDTQYF,TGTGCCAGCAGTTCGCGACTAGCGGGAGTCACAGATACGCAGTATTTT
TRBJ2-4,TRBV19,.,TRBD2,CASSIVGLEGNIQYF,TGTGCCAGTAGTATAGTCGGACTAGAGGGGAACATTCAGTACTTC
TRBJ1-3,TRBV7-9,.,.,CASSFSDAYSGNTIYF,TGTGCCAGCAGCTTCAGTGACGCCTACTCTGGAAACACCATATATTTT
TRBJ2-3,TRBV7-9,few,.,CASSLGSGRTDTQYF,TGTGCCAGCAGCTTAGGTAGTGGGAGAACAGATACGCAGTATTTT
TRBJ1-1,TRBV11-3,.,TRBD1,CASSSGQGDTEAFF,TGTGCCAGCAGTTCTGGACAGGGAGACACTGAAGCTTTCTTT
TRBJ2-5,TRBV28,.,.,CASKIRQAFLETQYF,TGTGCCAGCAAAATAAGACAGGCTTTTCTGGAGACCCAGTACTTC
TRBJ2-1,TRBV6-6,.,.,CASSRSYNEQFF,TGTGCCAGCAGTCGCTCTTACAATGAGCAGTTCTTC
TRBJ2-7,TRBV4-2,.,.,CASSQDFSARELEQYF,TGTGCCAGCAGCCAAGATTTCTCGGCCCGGGAGCTCGAGCAGTACTTC
TRBJ2-5,TRBV7-9,.,.,CASSYRDKETQYF,TGTGCCAGCAGCTATCGGGACAAAGAGACCCAGTACTTC
TRBJ2-6,TRBV7-7,once,TRBD1,CASSPGTGGPGANVLTF,TGTGCTAGCAGCCCCGGGACAGGGGGTCCTGGGGCCAACGTCCTGACTTTC
TRBJ1-2,TRBV2,.,.,CASSESDYGYTF,TGTGCCAGCAGTGAAAGTGACTATGGCTACACCTTC
TRBJ1-4,TRBV11-2,.,.,CASRKANEKLFF,TGTGCCAGCAGAAAGGCTAATGAAAAACTGTTTTTT
TRBJ2-1,TRBV13,.,.,CASSLMTDEQFF,TGTGCCAGCAGCTTAATGACGGATGAGCAGTTCTTC
TRBJ1-5,TRBV6-6,.,.,CASSYGDRNLNQPQHF,TGTGCCAGCAGTTACGGAGACAGGAACCTCAATCAGCCCCAGCATTTT
TRBJ2-7,TRBV28,.,TRBD1,CASSFRGQGAYEQYF,TGTGCCAGCAGTTTTAGAGGACAGGGGGCCTACGAGCAGTACTTC
TRBJ1-5,TRBV10-2,.,.,CASSERQANQPQHF,TGCGCCAGCAGTGAGCGACAAGCCAATCAGCCCCAGCATTTT
TRBJ1-4,TRBV6-6,.,.,CASSYEGNEKLFF,TGTGCCAGCAGTTACGAGGGTAATGAAAAACTGTTTTTT
TRBJ2-2,TRBV18,.,.,CASSLRASTGELFF,TGTGCCAGCTCACTACGGGCCAGCACCGGGGAGCTGTTTTTT
TRBJ2-5,TRBV2,.,.,CASSAMSGRSETQYF,TGTGCCAGCAGTGCGATGTCCGGGAGATCCGAGACCCAGTACTTC
TRBJ2-1,TRBV10-2,.,.,CASSRDKFTDEQFF,TGCGCCAGCAGCCGGGACAAGTTTACCGATGAGCAGTTCTTC
TRBJ2-2,TRBV6-5,once,.,CASSSLTATGELFF,TGTGCCAGCAGTTCACTGACTGCCACCGGGGAGCTGTTTTTT
TRBJ2-7,TRBV28,.,TRBD1,CASRTGGAYEQYF,TGTGCCAGCCGGACAGGGGGCGCCTACGAGCAGTACTTC
TRBJ1-2,TRBV19,.,.,CASSIIGSGYTF,TGTGCCAGTAGTATTATAGGTTCTGGCTACACCTTC
TRBJ1-3,TRBV18,.,.,CASSPVGGSGNTIYF,TGTGCCAGCTCACCGGTTGGGGGCTCTGGAAACACCATATATTTT
TRBJ1-2,TRBV21-1,.,.,CASSTRPLTGVGYGYTF,TGTGCCAGCAGCACCCGACCGTTGACAGGGGTCGGCTATGGCTACACCTTC
TRBJ2-7,TRBV4-1,.,TRBD1,CASSQDPGQGPREQYF,TGCGCCAGCAGCCAAGATCCGGGACAGGGACCGAGGGAGCAGTACTTC
TRBJ1-1,TRBV28,.,TRBD1,CASSPPTGGNTEAFF,TGTGCCAGCAGTCCTCCTACAGGGGGAAACACTGAAGCTTTCTTT
TRBJ2-2,TRBV28,.,TRBD2,CASSPISGREANTGELFF,TGTGCCAGCAGCCCGATCTCGGGGCGGGAGGCGAACACCGGGGAGCTGTTTTTT